This TCR beta chain was sequenced for a study of shared T cell receptors in the human thymus. Produced via immunoSEQ multiplex PCR; TCRdb's table is partial and in-frame only. The table lists hundreds of thousands of clones, more than 70% of them singletons. This CDR3 region has 18 residues. Germline V lookup: CDR1 LNHNV, CDR2 YYDKDF (reference sequence). V was clipped by 1 base and J by 1 base; unmatched bases: 8. These data are also associated with another study on human thymus T cells.

This clonotype originated in a boy under three years old with a congenital heart defect. Sequenced: thymocytes. This sequence joins TRBV15 and TRBJ2-2; TRBD1 agrees at 8 bases. The CDR3 sequence: CATSRAKPGGQNTGELFF. CDR3 nucleotide sequence: TGTGCCACCAGCAGAGCTAAGCCAGGGGGCCAGAACACCGGGGAGCTGTTTTTT.